This TCR beta chain was documented in a study of T-cell reconstitution after alpha-beta-depleted transplantation in children. General study results and limits: T-cell counts and diversity at one year post-transplant came mainly from newly produced T cells.

The CDR3 spans 15 residues. The V and J ends lost 3 bases and 8 bases respectively, with 18 bases between them. From germline, CDR1 is SGDLS and CDR2 YYNGEE. The TCRbeta library incorporated unique molecular identifiers. TCRdb re-called the PCR reads with MiXCR, one entry per CDR3 protein. The data show about 50,000 distinct CDR3 sequences, under 6% seen once. This clonotype appeared many times. Its specificity is unknown. This TCR was sampled from a female patient aged 2 to 10 who had a stem cell transplant for aplastic anemia, so the T cells may come from the graft donor. Specimen: PBMCs, mostly from graft donor cells, collected 60 days after TCRalphabeta/CD19-depleted stem cell transplant. The genes are TRBV9 and TRBJ2-1; possibly TRBD1 or TRBD2 for D (5 bases each). Here the CDR3 DNA reads TGTGCCAGCAGCGACCGGGACGAACCGTTTTATGAGCAGTTCTTC. Translating gives CASSDRDEPFYEQFF.